Shown below are 12 T cell receptor beta chains from a single sample sequenced in a study of identical twins. TCRdb re-analysed the 5' RACE reads in MiXCR, keeping a single row per CDR3 protein. The table records nearly 900,000 distinct CDR3 sequences, about 12% of them present only once. The data were also submitted as part of a second study, on yellow fever vaccine responses in identical twins.

The sequenced sample was PBMCs. These receptors were taken from a woman aged 18-35 years in good health.

This clonotype has just a few counts. This chain uses TRBV10-2 with TRBJ2-1; 9 bases are shared with TRBD2. Germline CDR1 and CDR2: WSHSY and SAAADI. CDR3 length: 15 residues. V trimming: 8 bases; J trimming: 3 bases; junction bases outside the gene matches: 8. Here the CDR3 DNA reads TGCGCCAGCTTACGAGCGGGGGGCGACTACAATGAGCAGTTCTTC. Amino acids: CASLRAGGDYNEQFF.

The V call is TRBV12-3 or TRBV12-4, the J call TRBJ2-7; D call uncertain. Trimming removed 6 bases from V and 6 bases from J, with 27 bases in between. The CDR3 is made up of 17 amino acids. The CDR3 sequence is CASRVWYFYLHIFEQYV. Here the CDR3 DNA reads TGTGCCAGCAGGGTTTGGTATTTTTACCTACACATCTTCGAGCAGTACGTC.

The chain combines TRBV6-5 with TRBJ1-1; 7 nucleotides align to TRBD1. V gave up 0 bases and J gave up 4 bases; unmatched junction bases: 5. Germline values: CDR1 MNHEY, CDR2 SVGAGI. The length of the CDR3 is 15 residues. The CDR3 here is CASSYSGTVGTEAFF. The CDR3 DNA is TGTGCCAGCAGTTACTCAGGGACAGTTGGCACTGAAGCTTTCTTT.

This clonotype was recorded at least ten times. CDR3 loop: CASSSPSRHEQYF. For the CDR3, the DNA is TGTGCCAGCAGTTCCCCAAGTAGGCACGAGCAGTACTTC. The V gene is TRBV27, the J gene TRBJ2-7; no definite D call. The V end was cut by 4 bases, the J end by 5 bases, with 12 bases between. The germline CDR1 and CDR2 sequences are MNHEY and SMNVEV (reference sequence). The CDR3 totals 13 residues.

The J gene is TRBJ2-7, the V gene TRBV4-1; a weak D match, TRBD1 (5 bases). From germline, CDR1 is MGHRA and CDR2 YSYEKL. V was trimmed by 0 bases and J by 1 base, leaving 16 bases between them. The CDR3 is made up of 17 amino acids. This chain's CDR3 is CASSQESSRVSSYEQYF. As DNA, the CDR3 is TGCGCCAGCAGCCAAGAAAGTTCCAGGGTTTCATCCTACGAGCAGTACTTC.

There are a few counts of this clonotype. The rearrangement links TRBV29-1 to TRBJ2-1; TRBD2 matches at 10 bases. CDR1 and CDR2 (germline): SQVTM, ANQGSEA. The CDR3 is 20 amino acids. V trimming: 6 bases; J trimming: 4 bases; junction bases outside the gene matches: 24. CDR3 bases: TGCAGCGTGGGCGCCAGAGTATCCTCTAGCGGGAGCCAACTGTACAATGAGCAGTTCTTC. Amino acid sequence: CSVGARVSSSGSQLYNEQFF.

There are many counts of this clonotype. This sequence joins TRBV6-4 and TRBJ2-1, with a possible D match to TRBD1 (5 bases). There are 13 residues in the CDR3. Germline lookup yields CDR1 MRHNA and CDR2 SNTAGT. V lost 6 bases to trimming and J lost 0 bases, with 6 bases between them. The CDR3 here is CASSDSSYNEQFF. As DNA, the CDR3 is TGTGCCAGCAGCGACAGCTCCTACAATGAGCAGTTCTTC.

This clonotype was recorded at least ten times. J is TRBJ2-7 and V is TRBV12-3 or TRBV12-4; D is uncertain. CDR3 size: 12 residues. In nucleotides, the CDR3 is TGTGCCAGCAGCTTAGCTGGGGACGAGCAGTACGTC. This sequence encodes CASSLAGDEQYV.

The chain joins TRBV6-5 to TRBJ2-7; 9 nucleotides agree with TRBD2. Trimming cost V 0 bases and J 5 bases; bases outside gene matches: 5. This CDR3 has 15 residues. Germline CDR1 is MNHEY and CDR2 is SVGAGI. The CDR3 loop is CASSYSSGRSHEQYF. Here the CDR3 DNA reads TGTGCCAGCAGTTACTCAAGCGGGAGGTCCCACGAGCAGTACTTC.

This clonotype was observed a handful of times. The chain uses TRBV6-1 and TRBJ1-4, with 9 bases fitting TRBD1. This CDR3 comprises 16 residues. The ends lost 6 bases at V and 2 bases at J; junction bases unmatched: 7. Germline CDR1 and CDR2: MNHNS and SASEGT. The DNA for the CDR3 is TGTGCCAGCAGACCTGGACAGGGGACGACTAATGAAAAACTGTTTTTT. It codes for CASRPGQGTTNEKLFF.

This clonotype was seen only a few times. V usage is TRBV12-3 or TRBV12-4 and J usage is TRBJ2-1, with TRBD2 matching over 13 bases. CDR3 length: 16 residues. With V trimmed by 5 bases and J by 9 bases, 10 bases remained unmatched. CDR3 sequence reads: CASSLLAGGPQSEQFF. The CDR3 nucleotides read TGTGCCAGCAGTCTACTAGCGGGGGGGCCTCAGAGTGAGCAGTTCTTC.

This clonotype was detected a few times. CDR3: CASVELRAEQFF. The DNA for the CDR3 is TGTGCCAGCGTAGAGCTACGGGCAGAGCAGTTCTTC. The V call is TRBV7-9, the J call TRBJ2-1; D gene uncertain. V was trimmed by 8 bases and J by 10 bases, leaving 15 bases between them. CDR1 is SEHNR, CDR2 FQNEAQ, per germline (reference sequence). The CDR3 is 12 amino acids.